These T cell receptor beta chains were read from a single sample in a study of T cell repertoires in cytomegalovirus infection. TCRdb itself ran the reads through MiXCR, one entry per CDR3 protein. Altogether 600,000 to 800,000 distinct CDR3 sequences are present, roughly a quarter being singletons, with the ten largest covering 6.5% to 10%. The sample taken for sequencing was CD8+ T cells from PBMCs. These receptors were obtained from a human donor in good health (CMV status not recorded). Some clones in this sample may be carry-over from other donors' samples. Both conserved end residues are trimmed from each CDR3. Only part of the rows carry a size: once, few, many, or a class if the clone is expanded.

j_call clone_size v_call cdr3_aa
TRBJ2-5 few TRBV25-1 ASSDETQY
TRBJ1-5 . TRBV23-1 ASSPRGDRASYSNQPQH
TRBJ1-6 few TRBV13 ASSYRDDSPLH
TRBJ2-1 many TRBV5-4 ASSLSTAYNEQF
TRBJ2-6 few TRBV29-1 SVVGTDPSGANVLT
TRBJ1-2 few TRBV20-1 SAPRDREGGYT
TRBJ2-3 . TRBV4-1 ASSQDQTSGATDTQY
TRBJ2-2 few TRBV4-3 ASSQVGSGGALNTGELF
TRBJ2-2 few TRBV6-5 ASSLRSSGELF
TRBJ2-1 few TRBV20-1 SAFPGLDDNEQF
TRBJ2-3 few TRBV29-1 SVGLAGGTDTQY
TRBJ2-3 many TRBV7-2 ASSRPRGKVDDTQY
TRBJ1-2 few TRBV20-1 SASPEYGYT
TRBJ2-1 . TRBV4-3 ASSLVAGASNEQF
TRBJ2-5 . TRBV25-1 ASSEDPGAFWETQY
TRBJ1-4 many TRBV7-2 ASSSVTGWDEKLF
TRBJ1-2 . TRBV27 ASSPGTGGGYGYT
TRBJ2-5 many TRBV4-1 ASSQGWAWEETQY
TRBJ2-5 . TRBV28 AISFGVGEETQY
TRBJ1-2 many TRBV7-2 ASDLGGVGGYT
TRBJ1-5 many TRBV6-2/TRBV6-3 ASSYPQPQH
TRBJ1-1 few TRBV7-9 ASSPTVSGTEAF
TRBJ1-2 . TRBV29-1 SVETGADYGYT
TRBJ2-4 . TRBV7-9 ASSLGGSQNIQY
TRBJ1-6 . TRBV4-2 ASSQDGWGIGNSLLH
TRBJ1-1 . TRBV7-4 ASIPRGQMNTEAF
TRBJ1-3 many TRBV5-1 ASSPESGQSGS
TRBJ1-1 few TRBV15 ATSRDPRGMNTEAF
TRBJ2-1 many TRBV10-3 AISESVAGGPRNEQF
TRBJ2-1 . TRBV2 ASFGTSGGKSYNEQF
TRBJ2-1 . TRBV28 ASSPTGDFYNEQF
TRBJ2-7 . TRBV10-1 ANSDFAYEQY
TRBJ2-2 . TRBV14 ASSQSSRHTGELF
TRBJ2-2 . TRBV24-1 ATSDPPTRLGAGTGELF
TRBJ1-2 . TRBV5-5 ASRTGISYT
TRBJ1-1 few TRBV7-9 ASSTGRGAF
TRBJ1-1 . TRBV20-1 SARDIRGSVTEAF
TRBJ2-2 . TRBV7-9 ASSLARGLANTGELF
TRBJ2-1 few TRBV20-1 SARDGVNEQF
TRBJ1-2 few TRBV12-3/TRBV12-4 ASSLSARGEDYGYT
TRBJ1-6 . TRBV6-6 ASSYSPGSSYNSPLH
TRBJ1-2 many TRBV7-6 ASSRATGYGYT
TRBJ2-4 . TRBV20-1 SARRSTDPTLNIQY
TRBJ1-5 . TRBV28 APIRDRGLSNQPQH
TRBJ2-5 . TRBV29-1 SVEDSAVVLETQY
TRBJ2-7 few TRBV7-6 ASSLALRGLYEQY
TRBJ2-5 . TRBV20-1 SARPISGRRETQY
TRBJ2-7 few TRBV7-7 ASSLAVEGNEQY
TRBJ1-6 . TRBV20-1 SALVRASYNSPLH
TRBJ2-1 many TRBV6-6 ASSYSIDEQF
TRBJ1-2 few TRBV4-1 ASSQVGNYGYT
TRBJ1-6 . TRBV20-1 SARGRESPLH
TRBJ2-1 . TRBV11-2 ASSLALGGNYNEQF
TRBJ2-5 few TRBV2 ASRSKETQY